Shown below are 31 T cell receptor beta chains from a single sample sequenced in a study of graft-versus-host responses after intestinal transplantation. The table came from immunoSEQ multiplex PCR; TCRdb's copy has only in-frame clones and leaves some out. Among about 93,000 clones listed, 90% to 95% were seen once. These receptors have no identified antigens. This sample comprised unstimulated CD8+ T cells sorted from spleen or lymph node cells, obtained before intestinal transplant. Every receptor here comes from a human donor who received an intestinal transplant.

V usage is TRBV9 and J usage is TRBJ1-2; D gene uncertain. Germline CDR1 and CDR2: SGDLS and YYNGEE. This CDR3 spans 18 amino acids. V lost 0 bases and J 8 bases, leaving 26 bases between the germline ends. The CDR3, as DNA: TGTGCCAGCAGCGTAGGCCCGGGTCCCTTTTTTCGAGGAGGCGGCTACACCTTC. Residues: CASSVGPGPFFRGGGYTF.

The chain joins TRBV5-4 to TRBJ1-4; D not resolved. This CDR3 region has 13 residues. V was shortened by 0 bases and J by 5 bases, with 5 bases between the two germline ends. Germline V lookup: CDR1 SGHNT, CDR2 YYREEE (reference sequence). The CDR3: CASSLASNEKLFF. In nucleotides, the CDR3 is TGTGCCAGCAGCTTGGCTTCCAATGAAAAACTGTTTTTT. Together with reference TRBV5-4 and TRBJ1-4, the CDR3 gives the full variable domain: ETGVTQSPTHLIKTRGQQVTLRCSSQSGHNTVSWYQQALGQGPQFIFQYYREEENGRGNFPPRFSGLQFPNYSSELNVNALELDDSALYLCASSLASNEKLFFGSGTQLSVL.

This chain joins TRBV19 and TRBJ2-7, with TRBD2 identical over 12 bases. Germline trimming cut 8 bases from V and 4 bases from J; bases unmatched to any gene: 3. This CDR3 spans 13 amino acids. Per the germline V gene, CDR1 is LNHDA and CDR2 is SQIVND (reference sequence). This chain's CDR3 is CASSSGGGYEQYF. The CDR3 DNA reads as TGTGCCAGTTCTAGCGGGGGGGGATACGAGCAGTACTTC.

The V gene is TRBV27, the J gene TRBJ2-7; 7 bases agree with TRBD1. Germline CDR1 reads MNHEY; CDR2 reads SMNVEV (reference sequence). Losses at the gene ends were 0 bases for V and 3 bases for J; bases not matched to a gene: 2. CDR3 length equals 14 residues. CDR3 sequence (DNA): TGTGCCAGCAGTTTATCGTACAGGGGCTACGAGCAGTACTTC. It specifies CASSLSYRGYEQYF.

The chain employs TRBV2 and TRBJ2-1; 8 bases align to TRBD2. V was clipped by 4 bases and J by 2 bases; unmatched bases: 4. The germline V gene encodes CDR1 SNHLY and CDR2 FYNNEI. The CDR3 loop spans 15 amino acids. CDR3 residues: CASSVGSGAYNEQFF. Written as DNA, the CDR3 is TGTGCCAGCAGTGTCGGTAGCGGGGCCTACAATGAGCAGTTCTTC.

The chain carries TRBV19 and TRBJ2-7, with D tentatively TRBD2 (5 bases). This CDR3 is 16 amino acids long. V lost 6 bases, J lost 1 base, and 19 bases lay in between. The germline V gene has CDR1 LNHDA and CDR2 SQIVND (reference sequence). CDR3 coding DNA: TGTGCCAGTAGGGCGGGTCACTTCACGGTTTCCTACGAGCAGTACTTC. Translated, it gives CASRAGHFTVSYEQYF.

The gene calls are TRBV4-1 and TRBJ2-7; no definite D call. The V gene's germline CDR1 is MGHRA and CDR2 YSYEKL. Trimming left V 3 bases short and J 1 base short, with 7 bases between. CDR3 length: 13 residues. The CDR3 region is CASSQEASYEQYF. The CDR3 nucleotides are TGCGCCAGCAGCCAGGAAGCGTCCTACGAGCAGTACTTC.

V is TRBV7-8 and J is TRBJ2-3, with a weak D call TRBD1 (5 bases). The CDR3 spans 15 residues. V dropped 5 bases and J dropped 2 bases, with 14 bases sitting between them. Germline-derived CDR1 and CDR2 are SGHVS and FQNEAQ. CDR3 in amino acids: CASSTPPGITDTQYF. The CDR3 DNA sequence: TGTGCCAGCAGCACGCCCCCAGGGATCACAGATACGCAGTATTTT.

The chain recombines TRBV7-2 with TRBJ1-1; possibly TRBD1 for D (6 bases). V lost 4 bases to trimming and J lost 0 bases, with 9 bases between them. Germline values: CDR1 SGHTA, CDR2 FQGNSA. The CDR3 is 14 amino acids. The CDR3 nucleotides read TGTGCCAGCAGCTCTCAGGGGATGAACACTGAAGCTTTCTTT. As protein: CASSSQGMNTEAFF.

The chain recombines TRBV29-1 with TRBJ1-2; D is possibly TRBD1 (6 bases). V was pared by 6 bases and J by 5 bases, with 10 bases between. The V gene's germline CDR1 is SQVTM and CDR2 ANQGSEA. The CDR3 spans 11 residues. In DNA form, the CDR3 reads TGCAGCGTACAGGGAGGGTATGGCTACACCTTC. This codes for CSVQGGYGYTF.

In its sample, this clone was seen a few times. V and J are TRBV2 and TRBJ2-7, with 15 bases lining up with TRBD2. CDR1 is SNHLY and CDR2 is FYNNEI in the germline V gene. The length of the CDR3 is 14 residues. Germline trimming cut 6 bases from V and 3 bases from J; bases unmatched to any gene: 0. CDR3: CASRGLAGGYEQYF. The CDR3 bases are TGTGCCAGCAGGGGACTAGCGGGAGGCTACGAGCAGTACTTC.

The rearrangement joins TRBV6-5 to TRBJ2-5; TRBD1 aligns across 7 bases. From germline, CDR1 is MNHEY and CDR2 SVGAGI. The CDR3 length is 16 residues. J lost 1 base, V lost 4 bases, and 9 bases had no gene match. The CDR3 DNA sequence: TGTGCCAGCAGTTTAGACAGAGGGACAGCCCAAGAGACCCAGTACTTC. This translates into CASSLDRGTAQETQYF.

The chain is built from TRBV7-2 and TRBJ2-3; 9 nucleotides line up with TRBD1. Germline assignment: CDR1 SGHTA and CDR2 FQGNSA. This CDR3 comprises 15 residues. Trimming at V came to 5 bases and at J to 3 bases, leaving 6 bases not matched to a gene. CDR3 residues: CASSRTGAMTDTQYF. Written as DNA, the CDR3 is TGTGCCAGCAGCCGGACAGGGGCTATGACAGATACGCAGTATTTT.

This rearrangement joins TRBV6-4 to TRBJ1-2; D might be TRBD1 (6 bases). The CDR3 extends over 15 amino acids. The V gene's germline CDR1 is MRHNA and CDR2 SNTAGT. With 10 bases removed from V and 6 bases from J, the gap between germline ends came to 24 bases. The CDR3: CANSPDRKEEDGYTF. CDR3 sequence (DNA): TGTGCCAACTCCCCAGACAGGAAAGAAGAGGATGGCTACACCTTC.

This rearrangement joins TRBV7-9 to TRBJ2-2; a weak D match, TRBD2 (6 bases). The CDR3 loop spans 17 amino acids. The V gene's germline CDR1 is SEHNR and CDR2 FQNEAQ (reference sequence). V was trimmed by 0 bases and J by 1 base, leaving 12 bases between them. CDR3 sequence reads: CASSLAPTEGNTGELFF. In nucleotides, the CDR3 is TGTGCCAGCAGCTTAGCGCCGACGGAGGGGAACACCGGGGAGCTGTTTTTT.

V and J are TRBV4-2 and TRBJ1-1; D is uncertain. Trimming pared 0 bases from V and 7 bases from J, leaving 21 bases between. The germline CDR1 and CDR2 sequences are LGHNA and YNFKEQ. The CDR3 extends over 17 amino acids. The CDR3 loop reads CASSQDPGLRGFSEAFF. The CDR3 coding sequence is TGTGCCAGCAGCCAAGATCCAGGCCTGCGAGGGTTTAGTGAAGCTTTCTTT.

The J gene is TRBJ2-3, the V gene TRBV2; 10 bases align to TRBD2. V dropped 6 bases and J dropped 4; count of bases not matched to a gene: 7. The CDR3 has 15 residues. Germline CDR1 reads SNHLY; CDR2 reads FYNNEI. CDR3 in amino acids: CASSASGGVADTQYF. Here the CDR3 DNA reads TGTGCCAGCAGCGCTAGCGGGGGAGTGGCAGATACGCAGTATTTT.

This chain links TRBV15 with TRBJ1-4, with a possible D match to TRBD1 (6 bases). The CDR3 is 14 amino acids. V was pared by 2 bases and J by 10 bases, with 14 bases between. CDR1 and CDR2 from the germline V gene are LNHNV and YYDKDF (reference sequence). In DNA, the CDR3 is TGTGCCACCAGCAGACCAGGGGCCTTCGGAAAACTGTTTTTT. This gives the protein CATSRPGAFGKLFF.

V usage is TRBV11-2 and J usage is TRBJ2-1; a weak D match, TRBD2 (6 bases). Trimming pared 1 base from V and 5 bases from J, leaving 18 bases between. The length of the CDR3 is 17 residues. CDR1 is SGHAT, CDR2 FQNNGV, per germline. CDR3 coding DNA: TGTGCCAGCAGCTTAGTCGCGGCAGGGACTTCTCACAATGAGCAGTTCTTC. This encodes CASSLVAAGTSHNEQFF. Using reference TRBV11-2 and TRBJ2-1 for the parts outside the CDR3, the full variable domain is EAGVAQSPRYKIIEKRQSVAFWCNPISGHATLYWYQQILGQGPKLLIQFQNNGVVDDSQLPKDRFSAERLKGVDSTLKIQPAKLEDSAVYLCASSLVAAGTSHNEQFFGPGTRLTVL.

Only one count was recorded for this clone. This chain uses TRBV30 with TRBJ2-7; D might be TRBD1 (6 bases). This CDR3 comprises 12 residues. V was trimmed by 1 base and J by 2 bases, leaving 6 bases between them. Germline loops: CDR1 GTSNPN, CDR2 SVGIG (reference sequence). The CDR3 reads CAWSGDTYEQYF. In nucleotides, the CDR3 is TGTGCCTGGAGTGGGGACACCTACGAGCAGTACTTC.

This chain links TRBV9 with TRBJ2-7, with D perhaps TRBD1 (5 bases). V was clipped by 4 bases and J by 1 base, with 9 bases between them. In germline, CDR1 is SGDLS, CDR2 YYNGEE. The CDR3 has 13 amino acids. This CDR3 is CASSTAGSYEQYF. CDR3 DNA: TGTGCCAGCAGCACGGCAGGGTCCTACGAGCAGTACTTC. Drawing the rest from reference TRBV9 and TRBJ2-7, the complete variable domain is DSGVTQTPKHLITATGQRVTLRCSPRSGDLSVYWYQQSLDQGLQFLIQYYNGEERAKGNILERFSAQQFPDLHSELNLSSLELGDSALYFCASSTAGSYEQYFGPGTRLTVT.

The chain recombines TRBV7-2 with TRBJ2-1; 9 bases fit TRBD2. Germline lookup yields CDR1 SGHTA and CDR2 FQGNSA. There are 16 residues in the CDR3. Unmatched junction bases numbered 3, after V lost 3 bases and J lost 0 bases. The CDR3 loop reads CASSFSGGASYNEQFF. In DNA, the CDR3 is TGTGCCAGCAGCTTTAGCGGGGGCGCCTCCTACAATGAGCAGTTCTTC.

This CDR3 is CASSSTGNEQFF. DNA of the CDR3: TGTGCCAGCAGTTCAACAGGGAATGAGCAGTTCTTC. The chain combines TRBV27 with TRBJ2-1; D may be TRBD1 (6 bases). V was pared by 4 bases and J by 7 bases, with 8 bases between. The germline CDR1 and CDR2 sequences are MNHEY and SMNVEV (reference sequence). The length of the CDR3 is 12 residues.

CDR3 protein: CASSLQKGAVTSYEQYF. The DNA for the CDR3 is TGTGCCAGCAGTTTACAGAAGGGGGCGGTTACGTCCTACGAGCAGTACTTC. The gene calls are TRBV27 and TRBJ2-7, with TRBD1 identical over 7 bases. This CDR3 region has 17 residues. V was pared by 2 bases and J by 1 base, with 11 bases of the junction left unmatched. CDR1 and CDR2 (germline): MNHEY, SMNVEV (reference sequence).

V gene TRBV27 combines with J gene TRBJ2-7, with TRBD1 matching 8 bases. V lost 4 bases, J lost 3 bases, and 5 bases stayed unmatched. The CDR3 contains 14 residues. In germline, CDR1 is MNHEY, CDR2 SMNVEV (reference sequence). DNA of the CDR3: TGTGCCAGCAGTTCGGGACAGGAGTACTACGAGCAGTACTTC. Translation gives CASSSGQEYYEQYF.

The gene calls are TRBV4-1 and TRBJ1-5; D gene unclear. The V and J ends lost 2 bases and 0 bases respectively, with 8 bases between them. CDR1 is MGHRA, CDR2 YSYEKL, per germline. The CDR3 is 15 residues long. Written as DNA, the CDR3 is TGCGCCAGCAGCCAACAGGCAAATAGCAATCAGCCCCAGCATTTT. The encoded protein is CASSQQANSNQPQHF.

A single count supports this clone. The chain combines TRBV4-3 with TRBJ2-2, with TRBD2 matching over 10 bases. The CDR3 is 17 residues long. The ends lost 0 bases at V and 4 bases at J; junction bases unmatched: 5. Looked up from germline, CDR1 is LGHNA and CDR2 is YSLEER. In DNA form, the CDR3 reads TGCGCCAGCAGCCAAGATCCGAGCGGGGGGGGCACCGGGGAGCTGTTTTTT. It is translated as CASSQDPSGGGTGELFF.

The J gene is TRBJ2-1, the V gene TRBV29-1; D is possibly TRBD2 (6 bases). Germline V lookup: CDR1 SQVTM, CDR2 ANQGSEA. CDR3 length: 17 amino acids. V dropped 1 base and J dropped 5 bases, with 21 bases sitting between them. DNA of the CDR3: TGCAGCGTTGAAGGAATGGAGCTAGCGCGAGGCCACAATGAGCAGTTCTTC. Its protein product is CSVEGMELARGHNEQFF.

The rearrangement uses TRBV6-6 and TRBJ2-3; D remains ambiguous. Germline CDR1 MNHNY, CDR2 SVGAGI (reference sequence). The ends were cut back, 8 bases at V and 2 bases at J, with 11 bases in the middle. The CDR3 covers 13 residues. CDR3 bases: TGTGCCAGCCTGGCTTCCCCCACAGATACGCAGTATTTT. It is translated as CASLASPTDTQYF.

This sequence joins TRBV11-3 and TRBJ1-6; D is uncertain. Trimming took 0 bases from V and 0 from J, leaving 15 bases between them. Germline V gene data show CDR1 as SGHNT and CDR2 as YENEEA. The CDR3 has 19 amino acids. CDR3 sequence reads: CASSLDRGDSSSYNSPLHF. The CDR3 bases are TGTGCCAGCAGCTTAGATCGAGGAGACTCGAGCTCCTATAATTCACCCCTCCACTTT.

The DNA of the CDR3 is TGCGCCAGCAGCTTCGGTAGCGGGGGGGCCTGGGACATTCAGTACTTC. It yields the protein CASSFGSGGAWDIQYF. The chain uses TRBV5-1 and TRBJ2-4; 11 bases are a match to TRBD2. Germline trimming cut 2 bases from V and 8 bases from J; bases unmatched to any gene: 9. The CDR3 spans 16 residues. Per germline, CDR1 SGHRS and CDR2 YFSETQ. Full variable domain (rest looked up from reference TRBV5-1 and TRBJ2-4): KAGVTQTPRYLIKTRGQQVTLSCSPISGHRSVSWYQQTPGQGLQFLFEYFSETQRNKGNFPGRFSGRQFSNSRSEMNVSTLELGDSALYLCASSFGSGGAWDIQYFGAGTRLSVL.